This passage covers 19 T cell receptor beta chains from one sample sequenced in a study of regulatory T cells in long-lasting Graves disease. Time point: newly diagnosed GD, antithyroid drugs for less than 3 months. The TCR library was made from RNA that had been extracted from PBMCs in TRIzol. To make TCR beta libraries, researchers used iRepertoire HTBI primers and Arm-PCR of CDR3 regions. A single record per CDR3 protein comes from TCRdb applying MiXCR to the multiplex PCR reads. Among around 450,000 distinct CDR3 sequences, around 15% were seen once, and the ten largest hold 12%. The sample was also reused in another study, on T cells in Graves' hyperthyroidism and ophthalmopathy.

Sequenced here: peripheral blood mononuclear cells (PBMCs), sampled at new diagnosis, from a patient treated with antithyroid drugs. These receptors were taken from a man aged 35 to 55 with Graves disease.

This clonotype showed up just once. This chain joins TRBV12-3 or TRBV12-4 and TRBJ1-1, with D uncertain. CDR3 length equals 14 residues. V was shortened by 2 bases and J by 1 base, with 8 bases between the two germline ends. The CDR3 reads CASSLSSSNTEAFF. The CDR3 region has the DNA TGTGCCAGCAGTTTATCCAGTTCGAACACTGAAGCTTTCTTT.

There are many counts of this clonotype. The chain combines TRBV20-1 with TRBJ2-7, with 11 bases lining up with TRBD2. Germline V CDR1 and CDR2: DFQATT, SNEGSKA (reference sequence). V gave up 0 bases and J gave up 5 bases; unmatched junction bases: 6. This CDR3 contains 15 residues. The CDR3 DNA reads TGCAGTGCTAGAGATGATACTAGCGGGAGCCACGAGCAGTACTTC. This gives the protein CSARDDTSGSHEQYF.

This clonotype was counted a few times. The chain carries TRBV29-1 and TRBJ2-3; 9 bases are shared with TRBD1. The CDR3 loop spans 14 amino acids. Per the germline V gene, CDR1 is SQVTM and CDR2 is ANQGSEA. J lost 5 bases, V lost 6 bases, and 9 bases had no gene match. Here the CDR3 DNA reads TGCAGCGTGAAAAGGGGACAGGGTCAAGATACGCAGTATTTT. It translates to CSVKRGQGQDTQYF.

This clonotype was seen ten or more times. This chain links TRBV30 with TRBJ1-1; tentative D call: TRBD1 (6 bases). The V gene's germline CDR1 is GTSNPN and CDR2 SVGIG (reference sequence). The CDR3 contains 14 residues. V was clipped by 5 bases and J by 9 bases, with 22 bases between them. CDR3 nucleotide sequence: TGTGCCTGGTTTTCAGGGGAGGGACGCGTTAAAGCTTTCTTT. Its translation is CAWFSGEGRVKAFF.

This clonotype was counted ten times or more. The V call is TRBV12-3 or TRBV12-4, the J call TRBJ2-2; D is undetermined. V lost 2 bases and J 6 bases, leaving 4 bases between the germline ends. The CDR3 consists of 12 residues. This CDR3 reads CASSLRPGELFF. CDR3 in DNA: TGTGCCAGCAGTTTAAGGCCCGGGGAGCTGTTTTTT.

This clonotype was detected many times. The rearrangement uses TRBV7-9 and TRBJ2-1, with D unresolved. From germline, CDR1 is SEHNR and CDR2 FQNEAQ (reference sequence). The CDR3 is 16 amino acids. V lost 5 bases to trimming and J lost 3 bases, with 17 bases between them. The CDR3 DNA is TGTGCCAGCAGCCTACCTGTTGTCAGTTTCTACAATGAGCAGTTCTTC. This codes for CASSLPVVSFYNEQFF.

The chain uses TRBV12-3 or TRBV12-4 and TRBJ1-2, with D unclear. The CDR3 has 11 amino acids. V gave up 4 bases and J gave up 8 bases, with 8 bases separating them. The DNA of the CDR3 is TGTGCCAGCAGTTCCGGATTGGGCTACACCTTC. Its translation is CASSSGLGYTF.

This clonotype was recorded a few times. The CDR3 spells CASSPISGAAGELFF. In DNA, the CDR3 is TGTGCCAGCAGCCCGATTTCGGGCGCGGCCGGGGAGCTGTTTTTT. V and J are TRBV6-1 and TRBJ2-2; D gene uncertain. The CDR3 contains 15 residues. With 6 bases removed from V and 6 bases from J, the gap between germline ends came to 17 bases. Per the germline V gene, CDR1 is MNHNS and CDR2 is SASEGT.

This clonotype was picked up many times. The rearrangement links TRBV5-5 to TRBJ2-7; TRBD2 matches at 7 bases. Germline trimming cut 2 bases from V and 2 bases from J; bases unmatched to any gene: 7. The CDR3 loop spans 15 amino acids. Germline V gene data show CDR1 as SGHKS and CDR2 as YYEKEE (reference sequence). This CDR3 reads CASSLRPSGTYEQYF. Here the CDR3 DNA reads TGTGCCAGCAGCTTACGGCCTAGCGGTACCTACGAGCAGTACTTC.

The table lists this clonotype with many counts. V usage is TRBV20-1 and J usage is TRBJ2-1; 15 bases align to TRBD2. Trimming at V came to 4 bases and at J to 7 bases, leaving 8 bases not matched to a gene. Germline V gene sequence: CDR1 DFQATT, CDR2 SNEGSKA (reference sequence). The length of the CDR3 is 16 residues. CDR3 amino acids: CSAIQSGLAGGNEQFF. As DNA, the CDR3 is TGCAGTGCTATACAGTCGGGACTAGCGGGAGGAAATGAGCAGTTCTTC.

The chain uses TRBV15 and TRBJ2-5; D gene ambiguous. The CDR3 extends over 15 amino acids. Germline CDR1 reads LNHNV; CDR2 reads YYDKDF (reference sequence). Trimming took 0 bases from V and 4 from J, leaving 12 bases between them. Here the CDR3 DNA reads TGTGCCACCAGCAGAGACCCCCTAACGGGAGAGACCCAGTACTTC. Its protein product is CATSRDPLTGETQYF.

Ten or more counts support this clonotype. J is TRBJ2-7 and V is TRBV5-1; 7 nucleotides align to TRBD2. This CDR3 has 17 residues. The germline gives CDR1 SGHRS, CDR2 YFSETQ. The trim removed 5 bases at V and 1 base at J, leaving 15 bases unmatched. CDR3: CASSRLLSSGPSYEQYF. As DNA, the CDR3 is TGCGCCAGCAGTAGATTGTTGAGTAGCGGGCCATCCTACGAGCAGTACTTC.

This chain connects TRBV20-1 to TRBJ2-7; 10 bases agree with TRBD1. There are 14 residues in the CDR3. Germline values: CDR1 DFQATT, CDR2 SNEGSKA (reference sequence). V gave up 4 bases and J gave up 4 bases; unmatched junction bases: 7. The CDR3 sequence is CSANPGQGDYEQYF. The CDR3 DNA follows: TGCAGTGCTAACCCCGGACAGGGGGATTACGAGCAGTACTTC.

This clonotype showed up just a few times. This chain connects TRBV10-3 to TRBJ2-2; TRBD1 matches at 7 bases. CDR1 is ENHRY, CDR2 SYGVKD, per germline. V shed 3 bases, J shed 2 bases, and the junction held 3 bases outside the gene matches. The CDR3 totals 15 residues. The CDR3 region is CAISDGTANTGELFF. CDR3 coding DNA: TGTGCCATCAGTGACGGGACAGCAAACACCGGGGAGCTGTTTTTT.

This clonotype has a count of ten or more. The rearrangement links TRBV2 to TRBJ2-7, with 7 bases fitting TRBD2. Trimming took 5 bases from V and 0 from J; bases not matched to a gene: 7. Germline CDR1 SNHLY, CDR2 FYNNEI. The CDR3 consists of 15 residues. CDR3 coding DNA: TGTGCCAGCAGTTCCCAGCGGGGAGTCTCCTACGAGCAGTACTTC. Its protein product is CASSSQRGVSYEQYF.

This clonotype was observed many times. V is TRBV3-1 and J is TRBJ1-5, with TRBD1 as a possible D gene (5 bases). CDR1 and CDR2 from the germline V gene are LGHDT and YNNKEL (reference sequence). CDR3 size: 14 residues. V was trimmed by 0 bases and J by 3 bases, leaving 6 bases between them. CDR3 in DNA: TGTGCCAGCAGCCAAGACAGGGTCAATCAGCCCCAGCATTTT. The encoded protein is CASSQDRVNQPQHF. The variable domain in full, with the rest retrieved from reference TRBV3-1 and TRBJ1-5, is DTAVSQTPKYLVTQMGNDKSIKCEQNLGHDTMYWYKQDSKKFLKIMFSYNNKELIINETVPNRFSPKSPDKAHLNLHINSLELGDSAVYFCASSQDRVNQPQHFGDGTRLSIL.

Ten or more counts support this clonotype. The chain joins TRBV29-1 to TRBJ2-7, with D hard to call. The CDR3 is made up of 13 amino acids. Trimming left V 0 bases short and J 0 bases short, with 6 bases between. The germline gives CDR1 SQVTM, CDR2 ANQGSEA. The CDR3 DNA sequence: TGCAGCGTTGAAGACGAGAGCTCCTACGAGCAGTACTTC. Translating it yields CSVEDESSYEQYF.

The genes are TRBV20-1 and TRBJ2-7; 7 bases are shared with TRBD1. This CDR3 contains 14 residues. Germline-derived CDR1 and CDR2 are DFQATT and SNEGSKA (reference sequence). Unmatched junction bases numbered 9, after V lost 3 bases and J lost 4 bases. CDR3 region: CSARFSTGLYEQYF. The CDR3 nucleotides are TGCAGTGCTAGGTTCTCGACAGGGCTGTACGAGCAGTACTTC.

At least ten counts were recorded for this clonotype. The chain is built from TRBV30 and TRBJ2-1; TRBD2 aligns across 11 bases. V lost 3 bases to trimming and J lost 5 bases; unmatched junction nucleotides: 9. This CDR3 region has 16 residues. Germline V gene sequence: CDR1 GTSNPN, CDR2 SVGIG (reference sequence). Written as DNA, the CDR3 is TGTGCCTGGAGAGGCTACTTAGCGGGAGGGAACAATGAGCAGTTCTTC. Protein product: CAWRGYLAGGNNEQFF.